The rows below give T cell receptor beta chains drawn from one sample of a study of T cells in Graves' hyperthyroidism and ophthalmopathy. TCRdb re-derived calls from the multiplex PCR reads in MiXCR, one entry per CDR3 protein. Here the sample spans some 550,000 distinct CDR3 sequences, roughly 15% being singletons. Sequences were obtained from blood. The receptors originated from a woman between 35 and 50 years old with Graves' ophthalmopathy. Both conserved end residues are part of each CDR3. Each record gives: J gene, clone size, CDR3 length, V gene, D gene, CDR3 DNA, CDR3 protein. D genes are given only for firm matches. Only part of the rows carry a size: once, few, many, or a class if the clone is expanded.

>TRBJ1-1|many|14|TRBV5-1|.
TGCGCCAGCAGCCGAAACAGGGAGAACACTGAAGCTTTCTTT
CASSRNRENTEAFF
>TRBJ1-5|.|15|TRBV12-3/TRBV12-4|.
TGTGCCAGCAGCCGCGGGACGGGCGCGGGTCAGCCCCAGCATTTT
CASSRGTGAGQPQHF
>TRBJ2-5|few|13|TRBV29-1|.
TGCAGCACCTACCCGTGGGACGGTGAGGCCCAGTACTTC
CSTYPWDGEAQYF
>TRBJ2-3|.|15|TRBV6-1|.
TGTGCCAGCAGTGAAGCTGCGGGGCTCACAGATACGCAGTATTTT
CASSEAAGLTDTQYF
>TRBJ1-2|.|13|TRBV12-3/TRBV12-4|.
TGTGCCAGCAGTTTCGGGTTTAACTATGGCTACACCTTC
CASSFGFNYGYTF
>TRBJ1-1|many|13|TRBV7-3|TRBD1
TGTGCCAGCAGCACCGACAGGGCCACTGAAGCTTTCTTT
CASSTDRATEAFF
>TRBJ2-1|few|15|TRBV5-1|TRBD2
TGCGCCAGCAGCTTTAGCGGGAGGTCCTACAATGAGCAGTTCTTC
CASSFSGRSYNEQFF
>TRBJ2-5|few|16|TRBV5-6|.
TGTGCCAGCAGCTTTGGACCGGGCGGGGCCCCGGGGACCCAGTACTTC
CASSFGPGGAPGTQYF
>TRBJ1-5|few|16|TRBV7-2|.
TGTGCCAGCAGCCCCTATGGTGCAGGGTACGATCAGCCCCAGCATTTT
CASSPYGAGYDQPQHF
>TRBJ1-2|many|14|TRBV18|.
TGTGCCAGCTCACCTTCGAGGGGCGGAAACGGCTACACCTTC
CASSPSRGGNGYTF
>TRBJ2-3|many|15|TRBV18|.
TGTGCCAGCTCACCACTGGACTCTCCCACAGATACGCAGTATTTT
CASSPLDSPTDTQYF
>TRBJ2-1|.|17|TRBV7-8|TRBD2
TGTGCCAGCAGCACCCTACTAGCGGGAGGATTCTACAATGAGCAGTTCTTC
CASSTLLAGGFYNEQFF
>TRBJ2-2|.|14|TRBV29-1|TRBD1
TGCAGCGTTGACGTAGGGGGCTTCCCCGGGGAGCTGTTTTTT
CSVDVGGFPGELFF
>TRBJ1-2|many|15|TRBV11-2|.
TGTGCCAGCAGCCCAACGACTCCTGCTGGGTATGGCTACACCTTC
CASSPTTPAGYGYTF
>TRBJ2-5|many|16|TRBV7-3|TRBD2
TGTGCCAGCAGCTTAGGAGGGACTAGCGGTCCAGAGACCCAGTACTTC
CASSLGGTSGPETQYF
>TRBJ1-6|.|14|TRBV12-3/TRBV12-4|.
TGTGCCAGCAGTTTCGAGGGAAATAATTCACCCCTCCACTTT
CASSFEGNNSPLHF
>TRBJ2-1|many|12|TRBV20-1|TRBD2
TGCACCATAGCGGGATTGACGAATGAGCAGTTCTTC
CTIAGLTNEQFF
>TRBJ2-1|many|11|TRBV6-1|.
TGTGCCAGCAGAGAGGAGGCTGAGCAGTTCTTC
CASREEAEQFF
>TRBJ2-3|many|16|TRBV6-1|.
TGTGCCAGCAGTATTAAATGGCCGGCAGCCACAGATACGCAGTATTTT
CASSIKWPAATDTQYF
>TRBJ1-5|many|15|TRBV3-1|.
TGTGCCAGCAGCTATGGGAGTTATAGCAATCAGCCCCAGCATTTT
CASSYGSYSNQPQHF
>TRBJ1-4|many|15|TRBV18|.
TGTGCCAGCTCACCAACAATGCAAAAGGGGGAAAAACTGTTTTTT
CASSPTMQKGEKLFF
>TRBJ2-7|many|15|TRBV6-2/TRBV6-3|TRBD2
TGTGCCAGCAGTTTCCGACTAGCGGGAGGTTACGAGCAGTACTTC
CASSFRLAGGYEQYF
>TRBJ1-2|many|13|TRBV2|.
TGTGCCAGCAGTGAAGAGGTCGACTATGGCTACACCTTC
CASSEEVDYGYTF
>TRBJ1-4|many|15|TRBV2|TRBD1
TGTGCCAGCAGTGAAGGTGGACAGGGTGGAGAAAAACTGTTTTTT
CASSEGGQGGEKLFF
>TRBJ1-5|few|16|TRBV5-1|.
TGCGCCAGCAGCTTCGGGGACGTTTATAGCAATCAGCCCCAGCATTTT
CASSFGDVYSNQPQHF
>TRBJ1-6|many|16|TRBV28|TRBD1
TGTGCCAGCAGCATCACCGGGACAGGGGTATATTCACCCCTCCACTTT
CASSITGTGVYSPLHF
>TRBJ1-6|few|16|TRBV11-1|.
TGTGCCAGCAGCGCGCAGAAGACAGGAAATAATTCACCCCTCCACTTT
CASSAQKTGNNSPLHF
>TRBJ2-7|.|14|TRBV28|TRBD1
TGTGCCAGCAGTGTGACAGGGGGCCCTTACGAGCAGTGCTTC
CASSVTGGPYEQCF
>TRBJ1-5|many|13|TRBV3-1|TRBD1
TGTGCCAGCGGGACAGGGATTCGGCAGCCCCAGCATTTT
CASGTGIRQPQHF
>TRBJ2-5|many|13|TRBV20-1|.
TGCAGTGCCTCCAAAAGCGCAGCAGAGACCCAGTACTTC
CSASKSAAETQYF
>TRBJ1-1|.|15|TRBV11-2|TRBD1
TGTGCCAGCAGCGGGTTAGGACAGGGGGTTACTGAAGCTTTCTTT
CASSGLGQGVTEAFF
>TRBJ2-7|many|15|TRBV2|.
TGTGCCAGCAGTGAAGGGCGACCTGGCTCCTACGAGCAGTACTTC
CASSEGRPGSYEQYF
>TRBJ2-7|many|13|TRBV6-1|.
TGTGCCGGGAAAGGATGGGACTCCTACGAGCAGTACTTC
CAGKGWDSYEQYF
>TRBJ2-7|many|14|TRBV7-9|TRBD2
TGTGCCAGCAGCTGGACTAGCGGTGGCTACGAGCAGTACTTC
CASSWTSGGYEQYF
>TRBJ2-3|medium-sized|14|TRBV28|TRBD1
TGTGCCATTACCGGGACAGGAGTTACAGATACGCAGTATTTT
CAITGTGVTDTQYF
>TRBJ2-1|many|12|TRBV3-1|.
TGTGCCAGCAGTAGACAGGTCAATGAGCAGTTCTTC
CASSRQVNEQFF
>TRBJ1-5|many|17|TRBV24-1|.
TGTGCCACCAGTGATTCCCGAGAGGGGGGGGAGATCCAGCCCCAGCATTTT
CATSDSREGGEIQPQHF
>TRBJ1-1|.|13|TRBV7-9|.
TGTGCCAGCAGGTCCGAGGGGAACACTGAAGCTTTCTTT
CASRSEGNTEAFF
>TRBJ2-3|.|13|TRBV6-6|.
TGTGCCAGCAGTTACACGGTGACAGATACGCAGTATTTT
CASSYTVTDTQYF
>TRBJ2-3|few|15|TRBV9|.
TGTGCCAGCAGCGTAGGTTCTCTTAGCACAGATACGCAGTATTTT
CASSVGSLSTDTQYF
>TRBJ2-1|few|14|TRBV5-1|.
TGCGCCAGCAGCTCCTCCGGGACCCCAAATGAGCAGTTCTTC
CASSSSGTPNEQFF
>TRBJ2-7|few|14|TRBV15|.
TGTGCCACCAGCAGAGATCACGATCGCGGACAGCAGTACTTC
CATSRDHDRGQQYF
>TRBJ1-1|many|12|TRBV11-2|.
TGTGCCAGCAGCTGGGAACACACTGAAGCTTTCTTT
CASSWEHTEAFF
>TRBJ2-7|many|15|TRBV11-2|.
TGTGCCAGCAGCTTCGGAAGCGACAGAGTCTACGAGCAGTACTTC
CASSFGSDRVYEQYF
>TRBJ2-1|many|13|TRBV2|.
TGTGCCAGCAAGGCGGACACCTACAATGAGCAGTTCTTC
CASKADTYNEQFF
>TRBJ2-5|many|15|TRBV6-6|.
TGTGCCAGCAGTTACTCACTCTGGAACCAAGAGACCCAGTACTTC
CASSYSLWNQETQYF
>TRBJ2-1|few|14|TRBV20-1|.
TGCAGTGGCCACGGGACTCCCGGGTCCAATGAGCAGTTCTTC
CSGHGTPGSNEQFF
>TRBJ2-1|few|15|TRBV5-1|TRBD2
TGCGCCAGCAGCTTGGTGTTTAGCGGGAGTAATGAGCAGTTCTTC
CASSLVFSGSNEQFF
>TRBJ2-7|many|16|TRBV28|.
TGTGCCAGCAGGTCCCTCTCGGGACTCCCGTTCCACGAGCAGTACTTC
CASRSLSGLPFHEQYF
>TRBJ2-5|.|14|TRBV10-3|TRBD2
TGTGCCATCAGTGCCGGGGACTATCAAGAGACCCAGTACTTC
CAISAGDYQETQYF
>TRBJ2-2|many|14|TRBV30|.
TGTGCCTGGAGTCGGACGGCGGGAAGCGGGGAGCTGTTTTTT
CAWSRTAGSGELFF
>TRBJ2-3|.|14|TRBV29-1|TRBD2
TGCAGCGGGACTAGCGGGAGGAACACAGATACGCAGTATTTT
CSGTSGRNTDTQYF
>TRBJ2-3|few|14|TRBV6-2/TRBV6-3|.
TGTGCCAGCAGTTACTCGAGGCTTGTTAAGACGCAGTATTTT
CASSYSRLVKTQYF
>TRBJ1-3|few|16|TRBV12-3/TRBV12-4|.
TGTGCCAGCAGCCCCCAGATCCTTCTGTCTGGAAACACCATATATTTT
CASSPQILLSGNTIYF
>TRBJ1-3|.|20|TRBV12-3/TRBV12-4|TRBD1
TGTGCCAGCACCTGGGTGAGGGGGGGACAGAAAATATCCTCTGGAAACACCATATATTTT
CASTWVRGGQKISSGNTIYF
>TRBJ2-2|many|17|TRBV7-6|TRBD2
TGTGCCAGCAGCTTAGCTGGAGGAGCGGGGGGCGCCGGGGAGCTGTTTTTT
CASSLAGGAGGAGELFF
>TRBJ2-5|.|13|TRBV13|TRBD1
TGTGCCAGCAGCTTACAGCGCAGGGGGTCCCAGTACTTC
CASSLQRRGSQYF